This TCR beta chain was sequenced in a study of a mutant IDH1 vaccine in newly diagnosed glioma. In the study overall: Eight vaccinations were given in weeks 1, 3, 5, 7, 11, 15, 19 and 23. Commencement of vaccination occurred 4-6 weeks following radiotherapy alone, or concurrently with temozolomide cycles. Patients previously underwent radiotherapy, temozolomide, or both, and most underwent both. Whole-study findings and limits: Alterations occurring in top peripheral T cell clonotypes seemed unrelated to pseudoprogression.

TCRdb's copy holds only in-frame clones and misses some; the assay was immunoSEQ multiplex PCR. This sample has roughly 120,000 clones, with roughly 78% found just once. Notes on this clone: No antigen is known for it.

Time point denoted: week 11, during vaccination. Every single dose of the vaccine, 300 ug of mutant IDH1 20-mer peptide, came with topical imiquimod. This TCR was sampled from a man in his forties with glioma. The specimen was PBMCs, collected from a glioma patient whose treatment included an IDH1 peptide vaccine.

CDR3 bases: TGCGCCAGCAGTGCCGGACTAGCAGATCACAATGAGCAGTTCTTC. Translation gives CASSAGLADHNEQFF. The chain uses TRBV10-2 and TRBJ2-1; TRBD2 matches 8 bases. This CDR3 is 15 amino acids long. The V and J ends lost 4 bases and 5 bases, in that order; junction bases with no gene match: 7. Germline CDR1 and CDR2: WSHSY and SAAADI.